These 26 T cell receptor beta chains originate from one sample sequenced in a study of blood T cell repertoires in COVID-19 (dated by TCRdb to about 2020). The library came from the immunoSEQ multiplex PCR assay. TCRdb provides this immuneACCESS table in a form limited to in-frame rearrangements. Some clones are lacking; in checked studies, under half of them reflect an unresolved V gene, and why the rest are absent is not known. For this sample there are approximately 170,000 clones; 83% appear just once. Less than 4.5% of the sample is held by the ten biggest clonotypes. Sequencing was done on a sample of PBMCs or T cells enriched from blood (not recorded which). The receptors here all came from a woman aged 45-59 years in a cohort exposed to, infected with or recovered from COVID-19 (not recorded which).

This clone came up a few times. The chain joins TRBV24-1 to TRBJ2-1; 14 bases line up with TRBD2. V lost 4 bases, J lost 4 bases, and 14 bases stayed unmatched. Germline V CDR1 and CDR2: KGHDR, SFDVKD. The CDR3 has 20 residues. The CDR3, as DNA: TGTGCCACCAGTGACCGAGGGACTAGCGGGAGCCTCCCGATGTACAATGAGCAGTTCTTC. This gives the protein CATSDRGTSGSLPMYNEQFF.

The rearrangement uses TRBV3-1 (or the pseudogene TRBV3-2) and TRBJ2-7, with 14 bases lining up with TRBD2. Germline V lookup: CDR1 LGHDT, CDR2 YNNKEL (reference sequence). V lost 4 bases and J lost 4; bases outside the gene matches: 12. The length of the CDR3 is 18 residues. The CDR3 DNA is TGTGCCAGCAGCCCATATCTCGGGACTAGCGGGAGTGCGTACGAGCAGTACTTC. Protein: CASSPYLGTSGSAYEQYF.

Here the CDR3 DNA reads TGCGCCAGCAGCCGAGACTCAACAGATACGCAGTATTTT. This sequence encodes CASSRDSTDTQYF. The rearrangement links TRBV5-1 to TRBJ2-3, with D hard to call. The ends were cut back, 4 bases at V and 3 bases at J, with 9 bases in the middle. The length of the CDR3 is 13 residues. Germline V gene sequence: CDR1 SGHRS, CDR2 YFSETQ.

The CDR3 region has the DNA TGTGCCAGCAGCTACGCCCAGGGGGCCAAAAACATTCAGTACTTC. It encodes CASSYAQGAKNIQYF. V is TRBV7-8 and J is TRBJ2-4; D may be TRBD1 (6 bases). Germline V lookup: CDR1 SGHVS, CDR2 FQNEAQ. With 4 bases removed from V and 1 base from J, the gap between germline ends came to 11 bases. This CDR3 has 15 residues.

The chain uses TRBV5-1 and TRBJ2-1; 9 bases agree with TRBD2. The CDR3 length is 16 residues. V lost 3 bases, J lost 10 bases, and 14 bases stayed unmatched. Germline V gene sequence: CDR1 SGHRS, CDR2 YFSETQ. In DNA, the CDR3 is TGCGCCAGCAGCTGGACGGTTGGCGGGGGGGCCAACGAGCAGTTCTTC. Protein product: CASSWTVGGGANEQFF. Complete variable domain (other parts from reference TRBV5-1 and TRBJ2-1): KAGVTQTPRYLIKTRGQQVTLSCSPISGHRSVSWYQQTPGQGLQFLFEYFSETQRNKGNFPGRFSGRQFSNSRSEMNVSTLELGDSALYLCASSWTVGGGANEQFFGPGTRLTVL.

The chain employs TRBV7-8 and TRBJ1-5; the match to TRBD1 covers 8 bases. The ends lost 1 base at V and 3 bases at J; junction bases unmatched: 2. The CDR3 is 15 residues long. Germline CDR1 reads SGHVS; CDR2 reads FQNEAQ. This CDR3 is CASSLDRGINQPQHF. For the CDR3, the DNA is TGTGCCAGCAGCTTAGACAGGGGGATCAATCAGCCCCAGCATTTT.

This clone was detected a few times. The rearrangement joins TRBV6-4 to TRBJ2-1, with 7 bases fitting TRBD2. Trimming removed 4 bases from V and 8 bases from J; junction bases left unmatched: 8. Germline V gene data show CDR1 as MRHNA and CDR2 as SNTAGT. The CDR3 is 14 amino acids. DNA of the CDR3: TGTGCCAGCAGTGGGAGCGGGACTACAGATGAGCAGTTCTTC. Residues: CASSGSGTTDEQFF.

This rearrangement joins TRBV7-3 to TRBJ1-1; D ambiguous. V gave up 2 bases and J gave up 0 bases, with 4 bases separating them. Germline V gene sequence: CDR1 SGHTA, CDR2 FQGTGA. This CDR3 spans 13 amino acids. CDR3 DNA sequence: TGTGCCAGCAGCTTACGGTTGAACACTGAAGCTTTCTTT. This sequence encodes CASSLRLNTEAFF. The full variable domain, in which reference TRBV7-3 and TRBJ1-1 provide the parts outside the CDR3, is GAGVSQTPSNKVTEKGKYVELRCDPISGHTALYWYRQSLGQGPEFLIYFQGTGAADDSGLPNDRFFAVRPEGSVSTLKIQRTERGDSAVYLCASSLRLNTEAFFGQGTRLTVV.

This chain uses TRBV15 with TRBJ2-2; D is unresolved. Germline V gene data show CDR1 as LNHNV and CDR2 as YYDKDF (reference sequence). There are 14 residues in the CDR3. The V end was cut by 1 base, the J end by 4 bases, with 7 bases between. CDR3 amino acids: CATSRAGSTGELFF. The CDR3 coding sequence is TGTGCCACCAGCAGAGCCGGTTCCACCGGGGAGCTGTTTTTT. Full variable domain (rest looked up from reference TRBV15 and TRBJ2-2): DAMVIQNPRYQVTQFGKPVTLSCSQTLNHNVMYWYQQKSSQAPKLLFHYYDKDFNNEADTPDNFQSRRPNTSFCFLDIRSPGLGDTAMYLCATSRAGSTGELFFGEGSRLTVL.

V and J are TRBV5-1 and TRBJ2-7; no clear D. This CDR3 contains 11 residues. CDR1 is SGHRS and CDR2 is YFSETQ in the germline V gene. V was pared by 4 bases and J by 3 bases, with 5 bases between. CDR3 in amino acids: CASSQNYEQYF. Written as DNA, the CDR3 is TGCGCCAGCAGCCAAAACTACGAGCAGTACTTC.

CDR3 in amino acids: CASSHGQGLSGNTIYF. In nucleotides, the CDR3 is TGTGCCAGCAGCCATGGACAGGGCCTCTCTGGAAACACCATATATTTT. V gene TRBV13 combines with J gene TRBJ1-3; 8 bases are a match to TRBD1. The CDR3 is made up of 16 amino acids. The germline gives CDR1 PRHDT, CDR2 FYEKMQ (reference sequence). J lost 0 bases, V lost 5 bases, and 6 bases had no gene match.

The chain couples TRBV28 to TRBJ1-1; D is uncertain. The CDR3 runs to 13 residues. Germline CDR1 MDHEN, CDR2 SYDVKM. V was shortened by 8 bases and J by 6 bases, with 16 bases between the two germline ends. CDR3 sequence: CASLTLGGSEAFF. In nucleotides, the CDR3 is TGTGCCAGCCTTACGCTAGGAGGATCTGAAGCTTTCTTT.

A single count supports this clone. J is TRBJ2-5 and V is TRBV3-1 (or the pseudogene TRBV3-2); possibly TRBD2 for D (6 bases). The germline gives CDR1 LGHDT, CDR2 YNNKEL (reference sequence). V was shortened by 0 bases and J by 3 bases, with 11 bases between the two germline ends. CDR3 length equals 15 residues. CDR3 residues: CASSQEQAGKETQYF. DNA of the CDR3: TGTGCCAGCAGCCAAGAGCAGGCGGGGAAAGAGACCCAGTACTTC.

V usage is TRBV9 and J usage is TRBJ2-3; TRBD2 aligns across 8 bases. This CDR3 spans 16 amino acids. Germline V gene data show CDR1 as SGDLS and CDR2 as YYNGEE. With 0 bases clipped from V and 3 bases from J, the junction kept 6 bases outside the gene matches. The CDR3 loop reads CASSVVAGGGTDTQYF. CDR3 bases: TGTGCCAGCAGCGTAGTGGCGGGGGGAGGGACAGATACGCAGTATTTT.

The chain uses TRBV19 and TRBJ1-2, with no clear D. Looked up from germline, CDR1 is LNHDA and CDR2 is SQIVND (reference sequence). The V end was cut by 6 bases, the J end by 4 bases, with 12 bases between. This CDR3 spans 13 amino acids. The CDR3 DNA sequence: TGTGCCAGTAGCCCCGAGGGTTTCTATGGCTACACCTTC. Translating it yields CASSPEGFYGYTF.

This clone was detected only once. The V call is TRBV19, the J call TRBJ1-1; a possible D gene is TRBD1 (5 bases). The CDR3 is 14 amino acids. Trimming cost V 5 bases and J 1 base, with 11 bases left between them. Germline V gene lookup returns CDR1 LNHDA and CDR2 SQIVND (reference sequence). Here the CDR3 reads CASSGPGGNTEAFF. DNA of the CDR3: TGTGCCAGTAGTGGCCCGGGGGGGAACACTGAAGCTTTCTTT.

The chain couples TRBV5-1 to TRBJ2-7, with 13 bases identical to TRBD2. CDR3 length: 19 residues. V dropped 3 bases and J dropped 6; count of bases not matched to a gene: 18. Germline-derived CDR1 and CDR2 are SGHRS and YFSETQ. The CDR3 DNA follows: TGCGCCAGCAGCTGGACCGGGACTAGCGGGATCAAGGTTCAGTTCGAGCAGTACTTC. Amino acid sequence: CASSWTGTSGIKVQFEQYF.

CDR3 nucleotide sequence: TGTGCCAGCAGTCCCTGGGAGAGGGGGAGCGAACAGCCCCAGCATTTT. It is translated as CASSPWERGSEQPQHF. V usage is TRBV28 and J usage is TRBJ1-5, with D possibly being TRBD1 (6 bases). This CDR3 comprises 16 residues. The germline gives CDR1 MDHEN, CDR2 SYDVKM. Trimming removed 5 bases from V and 7 bases from J, with 21 bases in between.

The V gene is TRBV18, the J gene TRBJ2-1; 9 nucleotides agree with TRBD2. The V segment lost 4 bases and the J segment 4 bases; nucleotides outside the gene matches: 8. The CDR3 sequence is 16 residues long. Germline CDR1 is KGHSH and CDR2 is LQKENI. The CDR3: CASSRAAGGGYNEQFF. In DNA, the CDR3 is TGTGCCAGCTCACGCGCGGCGGGAGGGGGTTACAATGAGCAGTTCTTC. Variable domain in full (rest from reference TRBV18 and TRBJ2-1): NAGVMQNPRHLVRRRGQEARLRCSPMKGHSHVYWYRQLPEEGLKFMVYLQKENIIDESGMPKERFSAEFPKEGPSILRIQQVVRGDSAAYFCASSRAAGGGYNEQFFGPGTRLTVL.

The V and J genes are TRBV9 and TRBJ2-5; D is possibly TRBD1 (5 bases). V dropped 4 bases and J dropped 4 bases, with 17 bases sitting between them. The CDR3 consists of 15 residues. The germline V gene encodes CDR1 SGDLS and CDR2 YYNGEE. CDR3 protein: CASSPGNRPPETQYF. For the CDR3, the DNA is TGTGCCAGCAGCCCAGGGAACCGTCCACCAGAGACCCAGTACTTC. Filled out from reference TRBV9 and TRBJ2-5, the complete variable domain reads DSGVTQTPKHLITATGQRVTLRCSPRSGDLSVYWYQQSLDQGLQFLIQYYNGEERAKGNILERFSAQQFPDLHSELNLSSLELGDSALYFCASSPGNRPPETQYFGPGTRLLVL.

The chain joins TRBV20-1 to TRBJ1-3; a possible D gene is TRBD1 (6 bases). From germline, CDR1 is DFQATT and CDR2 SNEGSKA (reference sequence). This CDR3 comprises 11 residues. V was clipped by 6 bases and J by 4 bases, with 7 bases between them. CDR3 protein: CSAGTGNTIYF. Written as DNA, the CDR3 is TGCAGTGCGGGGACAGGAAACACCATATATTTT.

The count of this clone is one. This chain uses TRBV19 with TRBJ1-1; 9 bases align to TRBD1. V dropped 4 bases and J dropped 6; count of bases not matched to a gene: 6. Germline V lookup: CDR1 LNHDA, CDR2 SQIVND (reference sequence). The CDR3 has 14 amino acids. CDR3 sequence: CASSTGQGTAEAFF. CDR3 coding DNA: TGTGCCAGTAGTACCGGACAGGGGACCGCTGAAGCTTTCTTT.

Only a few counts were recorded for this clone. The chain recombines TRBV18 with TRBJ1-5, with D possibly TRBD1 on 6 matching bases. Germline V gene data show CDR1 as KGHSH and CDR2 as LQKENI. The CDR3 runs 16 residues. The V and J ends lost 2 bases and 4 bases respectively, with 15 bases between them. The CDR3 reads CASSPDTGLPNQPQHF. The CDR3 DNA reads TGTGCCAGCTCACCAGATACAGGGCTCCCTAATCAGCCCCAGCATTTT.

The V gene is TRBV6-5, the J gene TRBJ2-5; tentative D call: TRBD1 (5 bases). Trimming left V 7 bases short and J 6 bases short, with 18 bases between. Per the germline V gene, CDR1 is MNHEY and CDR2 is SVGAGI. The CDR3 has 14 amino acids. CDR3 sequence: CASTTDQGGKTQYF. The CDR3 DNA follows: TGTGCCAGCACCACGGACCAGGGTGGGAAGACCCAGTACTTC.

The chain is built from TRBV27 and TRBJ1-3; the D is unclear. The CDR3 runs 14 residues. Trimming stripped 6 bases from V and 1 base from J, with 10 bases between. Germline V CDR1 and CDR2: MNHEY, SMNVEV (reference sequence). CDR3 protein: CASRTTASGNTIYF. In nucleotides, the CDR3 is TGTGCCAGCAGGACCACAGCTTCTGGAAACACCATATATTTT.

The rearrangement links TRBV28 to TRBJ2-3; D is ambiguous. Germline-derived CDR1 and CDR2 are MDHEN and SYDVKM. The V and J ends lost 6 bases and 5 bases respectively, with 9 bases between them. The CDR3 sequence is 12 residues long. The chain's CDR3 is CASRAIGDTQYF. The CDR3 DNA reads TGTGCCAGCAGAGCGATCGGAGATACGCAGTATTTT.